This entry lists 22 T cell receptor beta chains sequenced from one sample in a study of sequential checkpoint blockade in melanoma. Sample treatment: randomized to nivolumab then ipilimumab (arm A) or the reverse (arm B). Sequenced by immunoSEQ multiplex PCR; TCRdb stores in-frame clones only, minus some. This table holds approximately 12,000 clones, 55% to 65% found once. Sequenced here: CD8+ T cells sorted from blood (inferred from file names), sampled from a patient given nivolumab and ipilimumab in sequence. These receptors originate from a human donor with melanoma.

This clone was picked up a small number of times. The V call is TRBV30, the J call TRBJ2-1; perhaps TRBD2 as D (6 bases). Germline CDR1 GTSNPN, CDR2 SVGIG (reference sequence). The CDR3 contains 13 residues. V shed 3 bases and J shed 13 bases, with 19 bases lying between them. CDR3: CAWSVTWEAQQFF. The CDR3, as DNA: TGTGCCTGGAGCGTAACATGGGAGGCCCAACAGTTCTTC.

The genes are TRBV7-6 and TRBJ2-5, with D possibly matching TRBD1 (6 bases). The germline V gene has CDR1 SGHVS and CDR2 FNYEAQ. The CDR3 runs 15 residues. V was pared by 0 bases and J by 2 bases, with 10 bases between. CDR3 sequence reads: CASSLARTEQETQYF. The CDR3 DNA follows: TGTGCCAGCAGCTTAGCTAGGACAGAACAAGAGACCCAGTACTTC.

The rearrangement links TRBV30 to TRBJ1-5; tentative D call: TRBD1 (5 bases). The CDR3 spans 13 residues. The V gene's germline CDR1 is GTSNPN and CDR2 SVGIG (reference sequence). V lost 7 bases to trimming and J lost 2 bases, with 12 bases between them. The DNA for the CDR3 is TGTGCCTCTTGGCGGGGGGGCAATCAGCCCCAGCATTTT. It translates to CASWRGGNQPQHF.

The chain has TRBV30 and TRBJ1-1, with D possibly matching TRBD1 (5 bases). This CDR3 is 13 amino acids long. V lost 8 bases, J lost 7 bases, and 20 bases lay in between. Germline V gives CDR1 GTSNPN, CDR2 SVGIG (reference sequence). The DNA for the CDR3 is TGTGCCAAAAGTAAAGGGGAGGTCGGTGAAGCTTTCTTT. Protein product: CAKSKGEVGEAFF.

The rearrangement joins TRBV5-4 to TRBJ1-2, with TRBD1 as a possible D gene (5 bases). Trimming removed 0 bases at V and 2 bases at J, with 8 bases between. CDR3 length: 14 amino acids. Germline V gene sequence: CDR1 SGHNT, CDR2 YYREEE (reference sequence). CDR3 protein: CASSLEQVNYGYTF. The CDR3 coding sequence is TGTGCCAGCAGCTTGGAACAGGTCAACTATGGCTACACCTTC.

The chain recombines TRBV19 with TRBJ2-3; the D gene is possibly TRBD1 (5 bases). The V and J ends lost 7 bases and 2 bases respectively, with 10 bases between them. Per germline, CDR1 LNHDA and CDR2 SQIVND (reference sequence). The CDR3 is 13 amino acids. The CDR3 DNA reads TGTGCCAGTACAGGGTCCTTCACAGATACGCAGTATTTT. It translates to CASTGSFTDTQYF.

This clone was detected a few times. The chain joins TRBV10-3 to TRBJ1-5, with D possibly matching TRBD1 (6 bases). The V end lost 4 bases, the J end lost 4 bases, and 11 bases lay between the germline ends. The CDR3 has 14 amino acids. Germline V gene data show CDR1 as ENHRY and CDR2 as SYGVKD. In DNA, the CDR3 is TGTGCCATCAGTGTGGGGACACAAAATCAGCCCCAGCATTTT. The encoded protein is CAISVGTQNQPQHF.

CDR3 sequence (DNA): TGCGCCGCGGACAAGGACAGGGGGCGCAACGAGCAGTACTTC. It is translated as CAADKDRGRNEQYF. The V call is TRBV10-2, the J call TRBJ2-7, with TRBD1 identical over 11 bases. V was clipped by 11 bases and J by 5 bases; unmatched bases: 11. Germline CDR1 WSHSY, CDR2 SAAADI. CDR3 length: 14 amino acids.

This clone has only a few counts. The CDR3 loop reads CASSPPPGTSGRSYNEQFF. The CDR3 nucleotides read TGTGCCAGCAGCCCGCCTCCCGGGACTAGCGGGAGGTCCTACAATGAGCAGTTCTTC. The chain joins TRBV7-9 to TRBJ2-1, with 15 nucleotides matching TRBD2. Trimming at V came to 5 bases and at J to 1 base, leaving 9 bases not matched to a gene. The CDR3 runs to 19 residues. CDR1 and CDR2 (germline): SEHNR, FQNEAQ (reference sequence).

The genes are TRBV29-1 and TRBJ1-2, with a tentative D call TRBD1 (5 bases). Trimming took 4 bases from V and 2 from J, leaving 8 bases between them. The CDR3 sequence is 12 residues long. Germline V gives CDR1 SQVTM, CDR2 ANQGSEA. DNA for the CDR3: TGCAGCGTTGTGGAGGGGAACTATGGCTACACCTTC. Protein: CSVVEGNYGYTF.

This chain connects TRBV7-9 to TRBJ2-1, with TRBD2 matching over 8 bases. CDR3 size: 15 residues. Losses at the gene ends were 8 bases for V and 5 bases for J; bases not matched to a gene: 11. Germline CDR1 is SEHNR and CDR2 is FQNEAQ (reference sequence). The CDR3: CASRRGGQVNNEQFF. CDR3 DNA: TGTGCCAGCCGACGGGGGGGCCAGGTGAACAATGAGCAGTTCTTC.

The rearrangement joins TRBV5-3 to TRBJ1-1; a weak D match, TRBD1 (5 bases). TRBV5-3 is reported as an ORF; its role is uncertain. The ends were cut back, 4 bases at V and 3 bases at J, with 13 bases in the middle. The CDR3 runs to 14 residues. The DNA of the CDR3 is TGTGCCAGAAGCCGCGGGGGGATTGACACTGAAGCTTTCTTT. This codes for CARSRGGIDTEAFF.

The DNA of the CDR3 is TGTGCCATCGGCTATGGCTACACCTTC. Residues: CAIGYGYTF. J is TRBJ1-2 and V is TRBV2, with D uncertain. V lost 10 bases, J lost 4 bases, and 4 bases lay in between. Germline values: CDR1 SNHLY, CDR2 FYNNEI. CDR3 length: 9 residues.

The J gene is TRBJ2-7, the V gene TRBV5-1; 10 nucleotides agree with TRBD2. This CDR3 is built from 15 residues. Germline CDR1 is SGHRS and CDR2 is YFSETQ. The junction had 10 bases not matched to a gene; V was cut back by 7 bases and J by 3 bases. CDR3 coding DNA: TGCGCCAGCGGCCCGGACGGGACTAGCGTCTACGAGCAGTACTTC. Its protein product is CASGPDGTSVYEQYF.

This clone has more than one count but fewer than ten. The J gene is TRBJ2-7, the V gene TRBV5-1; 9 nucleotides agree with TRBD1. Per the germline V gene, CDR1 is SGHRS and CDR2 is YFSETQ. This CDR3 comprises 13 residues. V gave up 3 bases and J gave up 7 bases; unmatched junction bases: 5. CDR3 nucleotides: TGCGCCAGCAGCTGGGGGACAGGGCGTGAGCAGTACTTC. This encodes CASSWGTGREQYF.

This chain links TRBV7-6 with TRBJ2-2; 8 bases match TRBD2. Germline V CDR1 and CDR2: SGHVS, FNYEAQ. With V trimmed by 7 bases and J by 7 bases, 5 bases remained unmatched. The CDR3 extends over 13 amino acids. CDR3 sequence (DNA): TGTGCCAGCATCCCCGGGACTAGCGGGGAGCTGTTTTTT. Translated: CASIPGTSGELFF.

This clone was counted only a few times. The chain joins TRBV7-3 to TRBJ2-7; 9 nucleotides line up with TRBD1. V was clipped by 0 bases and J by 5 bases; unmatched bases: 2. The germline CDR1 and CDR2 sequences are SGHTA and FQGTGA. This CDR3 has 14 residues. The CDR3 DNA is TGTGCCAGCAGCTTAACCGGGGACAGGGACGAGCAGTACTTC. Translating it yields CASSLTGDRDEQYF.

This chain joins TRBV9 and TRBJ2-2, with 10 bases matching TRBD1. Germline-derived CDR1 and CDR2 are SGDLS and YYNGEE. The CDR3 has 14 amino acids. Unmatched junction bases numbered 0, after V lost 3 bases and J lost 4 bases. The CDR3: CASSGTGGTGELFF. CDR3 DNA: TGTGCCAGCAGCGGGACAGGGGGCACCGGGGAGCTGTTTTTT.

This clone was detected only a few times. The chain is built from TRBV4-3 and TRBJ1-2; tentatively, D is TRBD1 (6 bases). The CDR3 loop spans 16 amino acids. Looked up from germline, CDR1 is LGHNA and CDR2 is YSLEER. V shed 0 bases and J shed 4 bases, with 15 bases lying between them. The CDR3 DNA is TGCGCCAGCAGCCAAGATTCAGCAGGGGCTGCCTATGGCTACACCTTC. Protein: CASSQDSAGAAYGYTF.

This sequence joins TRBV13 and TRBJ2-7; 8 bases map to TRBD2. Germline loops: CDR1 PRHDT, CDR2 FYEKMQ (reference sequence). Trimming removed 5 bases from V and 4 bases from J; junction bases left unmatched: 16. The CDR3 length is 17 residues. The CDR3 bases are TGTGCCAGCAGCGCCCTAGCCGAGGGGCGGGGGGCTTACGAGCAGTACTTC. Translating it yields CASSALAEGRGAYEQYF.

V usage is TRBV7-6 and J usage is TRBJ2-1, with 9 nucleotides matching TRBD1. The germline gives CDR1 SGHVS, CDR2 FNYEAQ. CDR3 length: 15 residues. Unmatched junction bases numbered 0, after V lost 1 base and J lost 2 bases. CDR3: CASSLGQGAYNEQFF. Here the CDR3 DNA reads TGTGCCAGCAGCTTAGGACAGGGGGCCTACAATGAGCAGTTCTTC.

J is TRBJ1-2 and V is TRBV5-4, with D possibly being TRBD1 (5 bases). The germline V gene encodes CDR1 SGHNT and CDR2 YYREEE (reference sequence). The CDR3 spans 13 residues. The ends were cut back, 0 bases at V and 2 bases at J, with 5 bases in the middle. The CDR3 loop reads CASSLAGNYGYTF. The CDR3 region has the DNA TGTGCCAGCAGCTTGGCAGGGAACTATGGCTACACCTTC. The whole variable domain, filled in from reference TRBV5-4 and TRBJ1-2, reads ETGVTQSPTHLIKTRGQQVTLRCSSQSGHNTVSWYQQALGQGPQFIFQYYREEENGRGNFPPRFSGLQFPNYSSELNVNALELDDSALYLCASSLAGNYGYTFGSGTRLTVV.